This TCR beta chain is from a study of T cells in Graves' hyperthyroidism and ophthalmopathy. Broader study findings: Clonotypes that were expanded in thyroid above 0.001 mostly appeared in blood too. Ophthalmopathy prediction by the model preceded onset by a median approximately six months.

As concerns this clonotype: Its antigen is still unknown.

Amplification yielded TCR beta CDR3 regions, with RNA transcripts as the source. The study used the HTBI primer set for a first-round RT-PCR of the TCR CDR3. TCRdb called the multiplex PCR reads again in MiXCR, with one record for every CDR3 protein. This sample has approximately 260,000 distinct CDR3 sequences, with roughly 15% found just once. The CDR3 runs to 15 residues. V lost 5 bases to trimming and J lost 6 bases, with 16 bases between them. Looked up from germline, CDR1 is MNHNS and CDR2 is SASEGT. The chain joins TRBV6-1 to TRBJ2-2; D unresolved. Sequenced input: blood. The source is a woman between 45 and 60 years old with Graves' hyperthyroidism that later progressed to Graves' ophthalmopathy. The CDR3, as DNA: TGTGCCAGCAGTCCCCGAGGTCCCGGTGCCGGGGAGCTGTTTTTT. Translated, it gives CASSPRGPGAGELFF.